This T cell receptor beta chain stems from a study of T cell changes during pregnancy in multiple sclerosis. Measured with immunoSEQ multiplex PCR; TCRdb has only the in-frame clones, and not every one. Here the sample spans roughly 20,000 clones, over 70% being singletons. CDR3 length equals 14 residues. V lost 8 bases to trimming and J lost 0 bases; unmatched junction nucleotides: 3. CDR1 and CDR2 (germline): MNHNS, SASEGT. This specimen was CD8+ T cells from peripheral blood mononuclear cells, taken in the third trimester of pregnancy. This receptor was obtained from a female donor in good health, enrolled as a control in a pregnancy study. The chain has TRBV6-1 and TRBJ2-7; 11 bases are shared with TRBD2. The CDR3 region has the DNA TGTGCCAGCGGGACTAGCGGCTCCTCCTACGAGCAGTACTTC. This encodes CASGTSGSSYEQYF.